The rows below give T cell receptor beta chains drawn from one sample of a study of blood T cell repertoires in COVID-19. Libraries were prepared by immunoSEQ multiplex PCR; TCRdb keeps only in-frame clonotypes and omits some of them. The sample has some 390,000 clones, around 90% seen once. Sample: peripheral blood. The source is a human donor in a cohort sampled during active COVID-19. CDR3s include the opening cysteine and the closing phenylalanine or tryptophan. Each record gives: J gene, clone size, V gene, D gene, CDR3 DNA, CDR3 protein. D genes are given only for firm matches. The size entry is marked missing in some rows and otherwise reads once, few, many or a size class.

>TRBJ1-6|few|TRBV27|TRBD1
TGTGCCAGCAGCCGACGGGGACAGGGAGATTCACCCCTCCACTTT
CASSRRGQGDSPLHF
>TRBJ2-5|-|TRBV4-2|-
TGTGCCAGCAGCCAAGTAATCGGGAGAGAAGAGACCCAGTACTTC
CASSQVIGREETQYF
>TRBJ2-7|-|TRBV3-1/TRBV3-2|TRBD2
TGTGCCAGCAGCCAAGGGCTAGCGGGAGGTGAACGAACCTACGAGCAGTACTTC
CASSQGLAGGERTYEQYF
>TRBJ2-5|-|TRBV5-1|TRBD2
TGCGCCAGCAGCTTACGGGGGGACCAAGAGACCCAGTACTTC
CASSLRGDQETQYF
>TRBJ2-1|-|TRBV10-2|TRBD2
TGCGCCAGCAGTGATGCTAGCGGGAGCAATATTTCCTACAATGAGCAGTTCTTC
CASSDASGSNISYNEQFF
>TRBJ1-2|-|TRBV12-3/TRBV12-4|-
TGTGCCAGCAGCCCAGGGGTTAGCTATGGCTACACCTTC
CASSPGVSYGYTF
>TRBJ2-2|-|TRBV2|TRBD2
TGTGCCAGCAGTGAAGCGGGACTAGCGGGGGGTTATAGCACCGGGGAGCTGTTTTTT
CASSEAGLAGGYSTGELFF
>TRBJ1-1|-|TRBV11-3|-
TGTGCCAGCAGCCCTGGACATACGAACACTGAAGCTTTCTTT
CASSPGHTNTEAFF
>TRBJ2-7|-|TRBV6-5|-
TGTGCCAGCACTCTGAGCGGTATCCTAGACGAGCAGTACTTC
CASTLSGILDEQYF
>TRBJ1-1|-|TRBV7-9|-
TGTGCCAGCAGCTTAGGAGTTACAGGGCTTACGGCTTTCTTT
CASSLGVTGLTAFF
>TRBJ2-1|-|TRBV7-2|TRBD2
TGTGCCAGCACCGAACCCCGGGACTATGGGGACAATGAGCAGTTCTTC
CASTEPRDYGDNEQFF
>TRBJ1-2|-|TRBV2|-
TGTGCCAGCAGTGTTAACAGAGAACCTTATGGCTACACCTTC
CASSVNREPYGYTF
>TRBJ2-7|-|TRBV5-1|-
TGCGCCAGCAGCCCGGGGGGCAGGGTGGTAGGCGAGCAGTACTTC
CASSPGGRVVGEQYF
>TRBJ1-1|-|TRBV18|-
TGTGCCAGCTCATCTAGTACAGGGACCTTCACTGAAGCTTTCTTT
CASSSSTGTFTEAFF
>TRBJ2-6|-|TRBV13|-
TGTGCCAGCAGCTTAGGACGGCAGGCTGGGGCCAACGTCCTGACTTTC
CASSLGRQAGANVLTF
>TRBJ1-3|-|TRBV5-6|-
TGTGCCAGCAGCTTGAATAGGGGGGGAACCATATATTTT
CASSLNRGGTIYF
>TRBJ1-3|-|TRBV3-1/TRBV3-2|-
TGTGCCAGCAGCCTCGTACAGGGCGATGGAAACACCATATATTTT
CASSLVQGDGNTIYF
>TRBJ2-3|-|TRBV11-2|TRBD2
TGTGCCAGCAGCTTAGTCGGCGGGGGATTCACAGATACGCAGTATTTT
CASSLVGGGFTDTQYF
>TRBJ1-4|-|TRBV15|TRBD1
TGTGCCACCAGGAGCGGACAGGGGGGGTTGGAAAAACTGTTTTTT
CATRSGQGGLEKLFF
>TRBJ1-2|-|TRBV5-1|TRBD1
TGCGCCAGCAGCTTGCCCCGATGCCGGGACAGGGGGTGGGGCTACACCTTC
CASSLPRCRDRGWGYTF
>TRBJ2-7|-|TRBV10-3|-
TGTGCCATCAGTGAGATAGGGACTGGGACCTACGAGCAGTACTTC
CAISEIGTGTYEQYF
>TRBJ1-2|-|TRBV5-6|TRBD1
TGTGCCAGCAGCCCGACAGGGTACTATGGCTACACCTTC
CASSPTGYYGYTF
>TRBJ2-2|-|TRBV29-1|TRBD2
TGCAGCGTTCGGCAAGCGGGAGGCCCCGGGGAGCTGTTTTTT
CSVRQAGGPGELFF
>TRBJ2-3|-|TRBV30|TRBD2
TGTGCCTGGAGTGCTAGCGGGGCAGATACGCAGTATTTT
CAWSASGADTQYF
>TRBJ1-2|-|TRBV2|TRBD1
TGTGCCAGCAATACAGGGGGCCTTACCTATGGCTACACCTTC
CASNTGGLTYGYTF
>TRBJ1-3|few|TRBV5-1|-
TGCGCCAGCAGCTTGGCCGGGTCCGTCTCTGGAAACACCATATATTTT
CASSLAGSVSGNTIYF
>TRBJ1-5|-|TRBV19|-
TGTGCCAGTAGTGGCGCAGGCGATCAGCCCCAGCATTTT
CASSGAGDQPQHF
>TRBJ1-4|once|TRBV28|-
TGTGCCAGCAGTGCCCCGGCCAGTTTGGCGGCTAATGAAAAACTGTTTTTT
CASSAPASLAANEKLFF
>TRBJ2-3|-|TRBV6-4|TRBD2
TGTGCCAGCAGTGACGCGCCACGGGGGGGATTAGATACGCAGTATTTT
CASSDAPRGGLDTQYF
>TRBJ2-2|-|TRBV5-1|-
TGCGCCAGCAGCCCCGACAGTGCGAACACCGGGGAGCTGTTTTTT
CASSPDSANTGELFF
>TRBJ2-7|-|TRBV3-1/TRBV3-2|-
TGTGCCAGCAGCCAAGGGGGGACATACTTTTACGAGCAGTACTTC
CASSQGGTYFYEQYF
>TRBJ2-7|-|TRBV19|-
TGTGCCAGTAGTGTACAAGACAGGAGCTCCTACGAGCAGTACTTC
CASSVQDRSSYEQYF
>TRBJ2-3|-|TRBV19|-
TGTGCCACCTCAGTATCTAGCACAGATACGCAGTATTTT
CATSVSSTDTQYF
>TRBJ1-2|-|TRBV6-5|TRBD1
TGTGCCAGCAGTAAGGACAGGGGGCACGGCTACACCTTC
CASSKDRGHGYTF
>TRBJ2-3|-|TRBV30|TRBD2
TGTGCCTGGAGTGGGACTAGCGGGGAAGCAGATACGCAGTATTTT
CAWSGTSGEADTQYF
>TRBJ1-3|-|TRBV6-1|-
TGTGCCAGCAGTGAATCCCACGAGTCTGGAAACACCATATATTTT
CASSESHESGNTIYF
>TRBJ2-3|-|TRBV30|TRBD1
TGTGCCTGGAGTGTACGGGACAGTTCGATCACAGATACGCAGTATTTT
CAWSVRDSSITDTQYF